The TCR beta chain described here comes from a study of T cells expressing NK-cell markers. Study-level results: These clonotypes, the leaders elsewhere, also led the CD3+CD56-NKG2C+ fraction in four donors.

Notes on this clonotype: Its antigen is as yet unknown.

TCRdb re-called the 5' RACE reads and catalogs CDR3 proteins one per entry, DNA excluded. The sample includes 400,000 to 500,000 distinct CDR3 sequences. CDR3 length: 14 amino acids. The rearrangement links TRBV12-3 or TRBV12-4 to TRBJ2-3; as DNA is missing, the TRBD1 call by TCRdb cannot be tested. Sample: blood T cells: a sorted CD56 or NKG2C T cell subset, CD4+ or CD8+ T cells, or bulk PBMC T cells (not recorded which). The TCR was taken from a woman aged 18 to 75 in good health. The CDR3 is CASTLGQITDTQYF.